Following are 26 T cell receptor beta chains from one sample sequenced in a study of blood T cell repertoires in COVID-19. Sequenced by immunoSEQ multiplex PCR; TCRdb stores in-frame clones only, minus some. The sample has 180,000 or so clones, roughly 85% seen once. The sample comprised peripheral blood. These receptors originate from a human donor with active or convalescent COVID-19. The donor label of this sample is uncertain.

The chain combines TRBV5-5 with TRBJ1-2, with a possible D match to TRBD1 (6 bases). The V gene's germline CDR1 is SGHKS and CDR2 YYEKEE (reference sequence). This CDR3 has 12 amino acids. V lost 0 bases to trimming and J lost 8 bases, with 8 bases between them. The CDR3 spells CASSLEQGGYTF. CDR3 nucleotide sequence: TGTGCCAGCAGCTTGGAACAGGGCGGCTACACCTTC.

This clone was counted between two and nine times. The CDR3 spells CASRQGGSGNTIYF. Here the CDR3 DNA reads TGTGCCAGCCGACAGGGGGGCTCTGGAAACACCATATATTTT. The J gene is TRBJ1-3, the V gene TRBV28; 9 nucleotides agree with TRBD1. Germline loops: CDR1 MDHEN, CDR2 SYDVKM. The CDR3 is 14 amino acids. The V gene end was trimmed by 8 bases and the J gene end by 0 bases; junction bases not matched to a gene: 2.

V gene TRBV7-3 combines with J gene TRBJ2-3, with 7 bases aligning to TRBD1. The CDR3 runs to 15 residues. Germline CDR1 reads SGHTA; CDR2 reads FQGTGA. J gave up 4 bases and V 0 bases, and 4 bases lay outside the gene matches. The chain's CDR3 is CASSLTGGIADTQYF. CDR3 nucleotide sequence: TGTGCCAGCAGCTTAACAGGGGGCATCGCAGATACGCAGTATTTT.

This clone was counted a single time. The V gene is TRBV30, the J gene TRBJ1-3, with D unclear. This CDR3 contains 12 residues. Germline V gives CDR1 GTSNPN, CDR2 SVGIG (reference sequence). The V end lost 4 bases, the J end lost 3 bases, and 7 bases lay between the germline ends. As DNA, the CDR3 is TGTGCCTGGACCAACAGTGGAAACACCATATATTTT. Translation: CAWTNSGNTIYF. Full variable domain (missing parts from reference TRBV30 and TRBJ1-3): SQTIHQWPATLVQPVGSPLSLECTVEGTSNPNLYWYRQAAGRGLQLLFYSVGIGQISSEVPQNLSASRPQDRQFILSSKKLLLSDSGFYLCAWTNSGNTIYFGEGSWLTVV.

This sequence joins TRBV7-3 and TRBJ2-3, with 9 bases fitting TRBD2. This CDR3 spans 16 amino acids. V trimming: 2 bases; J trimming: 6 bases; junction bases outside the gene matches: 9. The germline V gene encodes CDR1 SGHTA and CDR2 FQGTGA. CDR3 loop: CASSLSGTSYGDTQYF. The CDR3 DNA sequence: TGTGCCAGCAGCTTATCCGGGACTAGCTACGGGGATACGCAGTATTTT. Combining the CDR3 with reference TRBV7-3 and TRBJ2-3 gives the whole variable domain GAGVSQTPSNKVTEKGKYVELRCDPISGHTALYWYRQSLGQGPEFLIYFQGTGAADDSGLPNDRFFAVRPEGSVSTLKIQRTERGDSAVYLCASSLSGTSYGDTQYFGPGTRLTVL.

In this sample, this clone turned up once. V gene TRBV6-5 combines with J gene TRBJ2-5, with D hard to call. The CDR3 contains 12 residues. V was shortened by 8 bases and J by 4 bases, with 11 bases between the two germline ends. Germline CDR1 MNHEY, CDR2 SVGAGI. CDR3 in amino acids: CASLVVSETQYF. CDR3 DNA sequence: TGTGCCAGCTTAGTTGTCTCAGAGACCCAGTACTTC.

This clone has a handful of counts. The chain employs TRBV6-5 and TRBJ2-7; D unresolved. Looked up from germline, CDR1 is MNHEY and CDR2 is SVGAGI. V was pared by 9 bases and J by 0 bases, with 15 bases between. The CDR3 is made up of 14 amino acids. The chain's CDR3 is CASKIDMLSYEQYF. DNA for the CDR3: TGTGCCAGTAAGATCGACATGCTCTCCTACGAGCAGTACTTC.

V is TRBV7-2 and J is TRBJ2-3; TRBD2 agrees at 8 bases. Trimming cost V 6 bases and J 2 bases; bases outside gene matches: 4. The CDR3 spans 14 residues. Germline loops: CDR1 SGHTA, CDR2 FQGNSA. CDR3 residues: CASSPSGHTDTQYF. CDR3 bases: TGTGCCAGCAGTCCTAGCGGGCACACAGATACGCAGTATTTT.

The chain links TRBV11-3 to TRBJ2-1; 7 bases align to TRBD2. Germline CDR1 and CDR2: SGHNT and YENEEA. The CDR3 extends over 14 amino acids. V shed 5 bases and J 5 bases; nucleotides not matched to a gene: 6. The CDR3 sequence: CASSESGNNNEQFF. For the CDR3, the DNA is TGTGCCAGCAGCGAAAGCGGGAATAACAATGAGCAGTTCTTC.

This chain joins TRBV7-3 and TRBJ1-2; 8 bases align to TRBD1. CDR1 is SGHTA, CDR2 FQGTGA, per germline. Germline trimming cut 4 bases from V and 5 bases from J; bases unmatched to any gene: 6. The CDR3 sequence is 14 residues long. The DNA for the CDR3 is TGTGCCAGCAGCTCTCCAGGACAGGGTTATGGCTACACCTTC. The encoded protein is CASSSPGQGYGYTF.

The chain combines TRBV27 with TRBJ2-3; D is possibly TRBD2 (6 bases). Trimming pared 3 bases from V and 4 bases from J, leaving 14 bases between. The CDR3 extends over 15 amino acids. The germline gives CDR1 MNHEY, CDR2 SMNVEV (reference sequence). CDR3 region: CASSLEGRFADTQYF. CDR3 coding DNA: TGTGCCAGCAGTTTGGAGGGCCGGTTCGCAGATACGCAGTATTTT.

This clone appeared a single time. V and J are TRBV6-5 and TRBJ1-2; no firm D call. CDR3 length: 13 amino acids. Germline V gene lookup returns CDR1 MNHEY and CDR2 SVGAGI. Trimming took 2 bases from V and 4 from J, leaving 8 bases between them. In nucleotides, the CDR3 is TGTGCCAGCAGTTACATCCCTTCCTATGGCTACACCTTC. It specifies CASSYIPSYGYTF.

The chain has TRBV5-1 and TRBJ2-2, with TRBD1 identical over 9 bases. Trimming took 3 bases from V and 4 from J; bases not matched to a gene: 4. CDR3 length: 15 amino acids. CDR1 is SGHRS, CDR2 YFSETQ, per germline. The CDR3 loop reads CASSSGQGGTGELFF. The CDR3 DNA is TGCGCCAGCAGCTCGGGACAGGGCGGCACCGGGGAGCTGTTTTTT.

The gene calls are TRBV6-5 and TRBJ2-1; D might be TRBD1 (6 bases). This CDR3 has 14 residues. V was pared by 7 bases and J by 1 base, with 11 bases between. Germline lookup yields CDR1 MNHEY and CDR2 SVGAGI. DNA of the CDR3: TGTGCCAGCACTCTGGGGGCATCCTACAATGAGCAGTTCTTC. This gives the protein CASTLGASYNEQFF.

This clone was observed once. The rearrangement uses TRBV30 and TRBJ1-5; D is unresolved. From germline, CDR1 is GTSNPN and CDR2 SVGIG (reference sequence). V dropped 1 base and J dropped 3 bases, with 7 bases sitting between them. The CDR3 is made up of 13 amino acids. The CDR3 bases are TGTGCCTGGAGTGGCAACAACAATCAGCCCCAGCATTTT. Translation: CAWSGNNNQPQHF. Using reference TRBV30 and TRBJ1-5 for the parts outside the CDR3, the full variable domain is SQTIHQWPATLVQPVGSPLSLECTVEGTSNPNLYWYRQAAGRGLQLLFYSVGIGQISSEVPQNLSASRPQDRQFILSSKKLLLSDSGFYLCAWSGNNNQPQHFGDGTRLSIL.

The chain couples TRBV3-1 (or the pseudogene TRBV3-2) to TRBJ2-5; weak D call: TRBD2 (7 bases). Trimming cost V 0 bases and J 3 bases, with 14 bases left between them. The CDR3 sequence is 16 residues long. The germline V gene encodes CDR1 LGHDT and CDR2 YNNKEL (reference sequence). For the CDR3, the DNA is TGTGCCAGCAGCCAAGAGTGGGGGGGCGATGAAGAGACCCAGTACTTC. Translation gives CASSQEWGGDEETQYF.

The chain links TRBV7-9 to TRBJ1-1; maybe TRBD1 (6 bases). CDR1 and CDR2 from the germline V gene are SEHNR and FQNEAQ (reference sequence). The V gene lost 3 bases and the J gene lost 0 bases, with 14 bases spanning the gap. This CDR3 is built from 16 residues. Here the CDR3 DNA reads TGTGCCAGCAGCTTCGGTCGGACAGTCATGAACACTGAAGCTTTCTTT. This encodes CASSFGRTVMNTEAFF.

V usage is TRBV5-6 and J usage is TRBJ2-7; 8 bases are a match to TRBD1. The CDR3 sequence is 16 residues long. Per germline, CDR1 SGHDT and CDR2 YYEEEE. The J segment lost 3 bases and the V segment lost 4 bases, leaving 12 bases of the junction unmatched. CDR3 sequence: CASSTIPGTGHYEQYF. CDR3 nucleotide sequence: TGTGCCAGCAGCACGATCCCCGGGACAGGCCACTACGAGCAGTACTTC.

This sequence joins TRBV6-2 or TRBV6-3 and TRBJ2-5; TRBD1 matches at 8 bases. Germline CDR1 MNHEY, CDR2 SVGEGT. This CDR3 contains 15 residues. V dropped 2 bases and J dropped 6; count of bases not matched to a gene: 8. CDR3 sequence: CASSYPGQGLQTQYF. Written as DNA, the CDR3 is TGTGCCAGCAGTTACCCAGGACAGGGTTTACAGACCCAGTACTTC.

The chain links TRBV6-5 to TRBJ2-2, with 13 positions matching TRBD2. The V segment lost 4 bases and the J segment 5 bases; nucleotides outside the gene matches: 1. This CDR3 contains 15 residues. In germline, CDR1 is MNHEY, CDR2 SVGAGI. CDR3 sequence (DNA): TGTGCCAGCAGTTCGGGACTAGCGGGGACCGGGGAGCTGTTTTTT. Its translation is CASSSGLAGTGELFF.

This clone was detected only a few times. V is TRBV28 and J is TRBJ2-2; tentative D call: TRBD2 (5 bases). Trimming pared 6 bases from V and 3 bases from J, leaving 11 bases between. This CDR3 spans 14 amino acids. Germline CDR1 MDHEN, CDR2 SYDVKM. The CDR3 reads CASRRGSYTGELFF. CDR3 bases: TGTGCCAGCAGGCGAGGGTCGTACACCGGGGAGCTGTTTTTT.

This sequence joins TRBV5-6 and TRBJ2-1; 11 bases agree with TRBD2. This CDR3 has 18 amino acids. The germline V gene encodes CDR1 SGHDT and CDR2 YYEEEE. Germline trimming cut 5 bases from V and 9 bases from J; bases unmatched to any gene: 19. This CDR3 reads CASRSSGGAFHYMGEQFF. DNA for the CDR3: TGTGCCAGCAGGAGTAGCGGGGGGGCCTTTCATTATATGGGTGAGCAGTTCTTC.

V gene TRBV7-9 combines with J gene TRBJ1-1; no clear D gene. This CDR3 region has 12 residues. Germline lookup yields CDR1 SEHNR and CDR2 FQNEAQ (reference sequence). Trimming left V 2 bases short and J 6 bases short, with 7 bases between. CDR3 bases: TGTGCCAGCAGCTTATGGGCTCCTGAAGCTTTCTTT. It is translated as CASSLWAPEAFF.

The chain joins TRBV13 to TRBJ1-3, with TRBD1 as a possible D gene (6 bases). This CDR3 is 16 amino acids long. Trimming removed 4 bases at V and 0 bases at J, with 13 bases between. CDR1 and CDR2 from the germline V gene are PRHDT and FYEKMQ (reference sequence). The CDR3 is CASSSTGSGSGNTIYF. The CDR3 bases are TGTGCCAGCAGCTCTACAGGGTCGGGCTCTGGAAACACCATATATTTT.

The chain uses TRBV7-6 and TRBJ2-3; 10 bases map to TRBD1. With V trimmed by 4 bases and J by 5 bases, 12 bases remained unmatched. From germline, CDR1 is SGHVS and CDR2 FNYEAQ. The length of the CDR3 is 17 residues. CDR3 protein: CASSSRFRDRGRDTQYF. The CDR3 nucleotides are TGTGCCAGCAGCTCACGCTTCCGAGACAGGGGGCGAGATACGCAGTATTTT.

This clone was recorded once. The chain couples TRBV19 to TRBJ1-2; D is perhaps TRBD1 (5 bases). CDR3 size: 16 residues. V lost 3 bases and J lost 0, with 14 bases in between. Germline lookup yields CDR1 LNHDA and CDR2 SQIVND (reference sequence). The CDR3 reads CASSIGGLAANYGYTF. CDR3 nucleotide sequence: TGTGCCAGTAGTATCGGGGGTTTAGCAGCTAACTATGGCTACACCTTC.